The rows below give T cell receptor beta chains drawn from one sample of a study of T cell responses to AZD1222 COVID-19 vaccine. Sequenced by immunoSEQ multiplex PCR; TCRdb stores in-frame clones only, minus some. The repertoire holds over 130,000 clones, with approximately 90% as singletons. The sequences come from peripheral blood, collected 28 days after the second AZD1222 dose. Receptors originate from an adult who received the AZD1222 COVID-19 vaccine. CDR3s include the opening cysteine and the closing phenylalanine or tryptophan. Fields, in order: clone size, V gene, D gene, J gene, CDR3 DNA, CDR3 protein. D genes are given only for firm matches. The size of a clone is reported for some rows only, either as once, few or many, or as a class for expanded clones.

abundance: -
v_gene: TRBV28
d_gene: -
j_gene: TRBJ2-7
CDR3nt: TGTGCCAGCAGCCTAGAGGGCCTCGAGCAGTACTTC
CDR3aa: CASSLEGLEQYF

abundance: -
v_gene: TRBV25-1
d_gene: -
j_gene: TRBJ1-3
CDR3nt: TGTGCCAGCAGTCGGATCTCTGGAAACACCATATATTTT
CDR3aa: CASSRISGNTIYF

abundance: few
v_gene: TRBV5-1
d_gene: -
j_gene: TRBJ2-7
CDR3nt: TGCGCCAGCAGCTTGGCCCCGAGCGGCATCACCTACGAGCAGTACTTC
CDR3aa: CASSLAPSGITYEQYF

abundance: -
v_gene: TRBV5-1
d_gene: TRBD2
j_gene: TRBJ2-7
CDR3nt: TGCGCCAGCAGCCTTGGGGTAGCGGGAGACTACGAGCAGTACTTC
CDR3aa: CASSLGVAGDYEQYF

abundance: -
v_gene: TRBV18
d_gene: -
j_gene: TRBJ1-5
CDR3nt: TGTGCCAGCTCACCCGGGGACTCTCAGCCCCAGCATTTT
CDR3aa: CASSPGDSQPQHF

abundance: -
v_gene: TRBV18
d_gene: -
j_gene: TRBJ2-3
CDR3nt: TGTGCCAGCTCCCCATTCTCGCGAGTAGATACGCAGTATTTT
CDR3aa: CASSPFSRVDTQYF

abundance: once
v_gene: TRBV27
d_gene: TRBD1
j_gene: TRBJ2-1
CDR3nt: TGTGCCAGCAGTTTATATCCAGGGGGCTATGAGCAGTTCTTC
CDR3aa: CASSLYPGGYEQFF

abundance: -
v_gene: TRBV21-1
d_gene: -
j_gene: TRBJ2-4
CDR3nt: TGTGCCAGCAGCGACTACGACTCCCGAAGGAGAAAGTCGGCCAAAAACATTCAGTACTTC
CDR3aa: CASSDYDSRRRKSAKNIQYF

abundance: -
v_gene: TRBV7-8
d_gene: -
j_gene: TRBJ2-7
CDR3nt: TGTGCCAGCAGCTTAGGGGCTGCCCCCTACGAGCAGTACTTC
CDR3aa: CASSLGAAPYEQYF

abundance: -
v_gene: TRBV5-1
d_gene: -
j_gene: TRBJ1-1
CDR3nt: TGCGCCAGCAGGGGGGGGGAGTCTGAAGCTTTCTTT
CDR3aa: CASRGGESEAFF

abundance: -
v_gene: TRBV30
d_gene: -
j_gene: TRBJ1-1
CDR3nt: TGTGCCTGGAGTGTACCGGGGCCGCCGGGGGTTAGGGCTTTCTTT
CDR3aa: CAWSVPGPPGVRAFF

abundance: few
v_gene: TRBV4-2
d_gene: -
j_gene: TRBJ1-1
CDR3nt: TGTGCCAGCAGCCAAGTGTTGAACTTTCCAGGGAACACTGAAGCTTTCTTT
CDR3aa: CASSQVLNFPGNTEAFF

abundance: -
v_gene: TRBV5-1
d_gene: TRBD1
j_gene: TRBJ1-1
CDR3nt: TGCGCCAGCAGACTCACCGGTACGGGACAGGGGCCTGTGGGCACTGAAGCTTTCTTT
CDR3aa: CASRLTGTGQGPVGTEAFF

abundance: -
v_gene: TRBV28
d_gene: -
j_gene: TRBJ2-6
CDR3nt: TGTGCCAGCAGTCTACCAGACAGACCCTCTGGGGCCAACGTCCTGACTTTC
CDR3aa: CASSLPDRPSGANVLTF

abundance: once
v_gene: TRBV5-1
d_gene: -
j_gene: TRBJ1-1
CDR3nt: TGCGCCAGCAGCTTGAATGGCCAGAACACTGAAGCTTTCTTT
CDR3aa: CASSLNGQNTEAFF

abundance: -
v_gene: TRBV3-1/TRBV3-2
d_gene: TRBD1
j_gene: TRBJ1-6
CDR3nt: TGTGCCAGCAGCTTGGGACAGGGAGGAGCCCCCCTCCACTTT
CDR3aa: CASSLGQGGAPLHF

abundance: -
v_gene: TRBV27
d_gene: -
j_gene: TRBJ2-3
CDR3nt: TGTGCCAGCAGTTCCTCTACGAAAGGGAGCACAGATACGCAGTATTTT
CDR3aa: CASSSSTKGSTDTQYF

abundance: -
v_gene: TRBV6-2/TRBV6-3
d_gene: -
j_gene: TRBJ1-2
CDR3nt: TGTGCCAGCAGTCCAGGGGTCGCCTATGGCTACACCTTC
CDR3aa: CASSPGVAYGYTF

abundance: -
v_gene: TRBV25-1
d_gene: -
j_gene: TRBJ1-5
CDR3nt: TGTGCCAGCAGTCCACAGGGTGTCCCGGATCAGCCCCAGCATTTT
CDR3aa: CASSPQGVPDQPQHF

abundance: -
v_gene: TRBV6-5
d_gene: TRBD1
j_gene: TRBJ1-4
CDR3nt: TGTGCCAGCAGCGGGACAGGGCGGCTGGCTGAAAAACTGTTTTTT
CDR3aa: CASSGTGRLAEKLFF

abundance: -
v_gene: TRBV11-2
d_gene: TRBD1
j_gene: TRBJ1-2
CDR3nt: TGTGCCAGCAGCTTAGAGGGGACAGGGGGAAACTATGGCTACACCTTC
CDR3aa: CASSLEGTGGNYGYTF

abundance: -
v_gene: TRBV13
d_gene: TRBD2
j_gene: TRBJ2-3
CDR3nt: TGTGCCAGCAGCCCACCCCGGCGGACTAGCGGGACAACAGATACGCAGTATTTT
CDR3aa: CASSPPRRTSGTTDTQYF

abundance: once
v_gene: TRBV5-6
d_gene: -
j_gene: TRBJ1-1
CDR3nt: TGTGCCAGCAGCTTGGGCGGGCCGAACACTGAAGCTTTCTTT
CDR3aa: CASSLGGPNTEAFF

abundance: -
v_gene: TRBV5-4
d_gene: TRBD2
j_gene: TRBJ2-5
CDR3nt: TGTGCCAGCAGCGGGACTAGCGAAGAGACCCAGTACTTC
CDR3aa: CASSGTSEETQYF

abundance: -
v_gene: TRBV7-2
d_gene: -
j_gene: TRBJ1-3
CDR3nt: TGTGCCAGCAGTTTCACAGCCTCTGGAAACACCATATATTTT
CDR3aa: CASSFTASGNTIYF

abundance: -
v_gene: TRBV10-2
d_gene: -
j_gene: TRBJ1-2
CDR3nt: TGCGCCAGCAGTGAGGGCAGCCCCTACTATGGCTACACCTTC
CDR3aa: CASSEGSPYYGYTF

abundance: -
v_gene: TRBV18
d_gene: TRBD2
j_gene: TRBJ2-1
CDR3nt: TGTGCCAGCTCACCCATGAGGGGGACTAGCGACAATGAGCAGTTCTTC
CDR3aa: CASSPMRGTSDNEQFF

abundance: -
v_gene: TRBV11-3
d_gene: -
j_gene: TRBJ1-1
CDR3nt: TGTGCCAGCAGCTTCGGTCCCACTGAAGCTTTCTTT
CDR3aa: CASSFGPTEAFF

abundance: few
v_gene: TRBV5-1
d_gene: -
j_gene: TRBJ2-5
CDR3nt: TGCGCCAGCAGCTTGGGGCAGCAAGAGACCCAGTACTTC
CDR3aa: CASSLGQQETQYF

abundance: -
v_gene: TRBV7-9
d_gene: -
j_gene: TRBJ1-2
CDR3nt: TGTGCCAGCAGCTTTGCAGGGGAGGATGGCTACACCTTC
CDR3aa: CASSFAGEDGYTF

abundance: -
v_gene: TRBV29-1
d_gene: -
j_gene: TRBJ1-1
CDR3nt: TGCAGCGTTGAAGGACAGCAGGATCATTCTGAAGCTTTCTTT
CDR3aa: CSVEGQQDHSEAFF

abundance: -
v_gene: TRBV19
d_gene: TRBD1
j_gene: TRBJ1-1
CDR3nt: TGTGCCACTAGACAGGGGGCGGGGAACACTGAAGCTTTCTTT
CDR3aa: CATRQGAGNTEAFF

abundance: once
v_gene: TRBV12-3/TRBV12-4
d_gene: -
j_gene: TRBJ1-5
CDR3nt: TGTGCCAGCAGTGTTAGCAATCAGCCCCAGCATTTT
CDR3aa: CASSVSNQPQHF

abundance: -
v_gene: TRBV25-1
d_gene: -
j_gene: TRBJ2-7
CDR3nt: TGTGCCACCCAAGGAGTCTACGAGCAGTACTTC
CDR3aa: CATQGVYEQYF

abundance: -
v_gene: TRBV27
d_gene: -
j_gene: TRBJ2-2
CDR3nt: TGTGCCAGCAGTTCCGCTATTCCGGGACTCTACCATAGCGGGGAGCTGTTTTTT
CDR3aa: CASSSAIPGLYHSGELFF

abundance: once
v_gene: TRBV11-2
d_gene: -
j_gene: TRBJ1-1
CDR3nt: TGTGCCAGCAGCTTAAGGATTATGAACACTGAAGCTTTCTTT
CDR3aa: CASSLRIMNTEAFF

abundance: few
v_gene: TRBV7-9
d_gene: -
j_gene: TRBJ2-7
CDR3nt: TGTGCCAGCAGCTTAGCCCAGGGACGATCCTACGAGCAGTACTTC
CDR3aa: CASSLAQGRSYEQYF

abundance: -
v_gene: TRBV7-9
d_gene: -
j_gene: TRBJ1-2
CDR3nt: TGTGCCAGCAGCTTAGGGGCAGGGACGGGCTATGGCTACACCTTC
CDR3aa: CASSLGAGTGYGYTF

abundance: -
v_gene: TRBV5-4
d_gene: -
j_gene: TRBJ1-2
CDR3nt: TGTGCCAGCAGCTTGGGGGCGTATAACTATGGCTACACCTTC
CDR3aa: CASSLGAYNYGYTF

abundance: -
v_gene: TRBV2
d_gene: -
j_gene: TRBJ2-5
CDR3nt: TGTGCCAGCAGTGTAGATAAAAGAGAGACCCAGTACTTC
CDR3aa: CASSVDKRETQYF

abundance: -
v_gene: TRBV10-2
d_gene: -
j_gene: TRBJ1-1
CDR3nt: TGCGCCAGCAGTGACTCGACAGGGAACACTGAAGCTTTCTTT
CDR3aa: CASSDSTGNTEAFF

abundance: -
v_gene: TRBV12-3/TRBV12-4
d_gene: -
j_gene: TRBJ2-1
CDR3nt: TGTGCCAGCAGTTTTCCTTCCTACAATGAGCAGTTCTTC
CDR3aa: CASSFPSYNEQFF

abundance: -
v_gene: TRBV3-1/TRBV3-2
d_gene: -
j_gene: TRBJ2-2
CDR3nt: TGTGCCAGCAGCCAACTGAACACCGGGGAGCTGTTTTTT
CDR3aa: CASSQLNTGELFF

abundance: -
v_gene: TRBV7-9
d_gene: TRBD1
j_gene: TRBJ1-1
CDR3nt: TGTGCCAGCAGTCGACAGGGTTTGGCTGAAGCTTTCTTT
CDR3aa: CASSRQGLAEAFF

abundance: -
v_gene: TRBV5-1
d_gene: -
j_gene: TRBJ1-2
CDR3nt: TGCGCCAGCAGCTTGGGCGCGTCGGTTGGGTCTTCTAACTATGGCTACACCTTC
CDR3aa: CASSLGASVGSSNYGYTF

abundance: -
v_gene: TRBV6-5
d_gene: -
j_gene: TRBJ1-1
CDR3nt: TGTGCCAGCAGAGGGAGACGGGGGGAAGGGACTGAAGCTTTCTTT
CDR3aa: CASRGRRGEGTEAFF

abundance: -
v_gene: TRBV4-1
d_gene: -
j_gene: TRBJ2-1
CDR3nt: TGCGCCAGCAGCCAAGAAGGTCCGGGACGAGGCAATGAGCAGTTCTTC
CDR3aa: CASSQEGPGRGNEQFF

abundance: -
v_gene: TRBV3-1/TRBV3-2
d_gene: -
j_gene: TRBJ1-1
CDR3nt: TGTGCCAGCAGTCCCGTGGGGAACACTGAAGCTTTCTTT
CDR3aa: CASSPVGNTEAFF

abundance: -
v_gene: TRBV5-6
d_gene: -
j_gene: TRBJ2-1
CDR3nt: TGTGCCAGCAGCCTGACAGGATCCTACAATGAGCAGTTCTTC
CDR3aa: CASSLTGSYNEQFF

abundance: -
v_gene: TRBV11-2
d_gene: -
j_gene: TRBJ1-1
CDR3nt: TGTGCCAGCAGCCCCGGACGGTATGGAATTGAAGCTTTCTTT
CDR3aa: CASSPGRYGIEAFF

abundance: -
v_gene: TRBV29-1
d_gene: TRBD2
j_gene: TRBJ2-1
CDR3nt: TGCAGCGTACGGGGACTAGCGGGAGGGGCCTACAATGAGCAGTTCTTC
CDR3aa: CSVRGLAGGAYNEQFF

abundance: -
v_gene: TRBV5-1
d_gene: TRBD2
j_gene: TRBJ2-3
CDR3nt: TGCGCCAGCAGCCCTCTTCTAGCGGGAGGGCTCACAGATACGCAGTATTTT
CDR3aa: CASSPLLAGGLTDTQYF

abundance: -
v_gene: TRBV11-2
d_gene: -
j_gene: TRBJ1-5
CDR3nt: TGTGCCAGCAGCTTAGATCTCGGTCAGCCCCAGCATTTT
CDR3aa: CASSLDLGQPQHF

abundance: once
v_gene: TRBV12-3/TRBV12-4
d_gene: -
j_gene: TRBJ2-7
CDR3nt: TGTGCCAGCAGTTTAGCGGACTACGAGCAGTACTTC
CDR3aa: CASSLADYEQYF